This T cell receptor beta chain was recorded in a study of T and B cells in COVID-19 patients. In the study overall: Active-infection patients were older, median roughly 67 years, than recovered patients, median around 34 years.

TRB rearrangements were amplified by multiplex PCR with BIOMED2 TRB-A/B primers. TCRdb passed the multiplex PCR reads through MiXCR, listing each CDR3 protein once. The sample has about 15,000 distinct CDR3 sequences, around 30% seen once. This clonotype was counted a few times. Its antigen is currently unknown. Regarding the study as a whole: CD4+, regulatory T cell, CD8+ and sorted SARS-CoV-2-responsive or tetramer+ T cells were not yet sequenced.

This CDR3 spans 14 amino acids. V shed 1 base and J shed 5 bases, with 9 bases lying between them. From blood, about 230-500 ng of genomic DNA served as TRB template. The sequenced material came from blood. V is TRBV12-3 or TRBV12-4 and J is TRBJ1-5; D not resolved. The sequence was obtained from a human donor who had recovered from COVID-19. DNA for the CDR3: TGTGCCAGCAGTTTAGACAGAACACATCAGCCCCAGCATTTT. As protein: CASSLDRTHQPQHF.